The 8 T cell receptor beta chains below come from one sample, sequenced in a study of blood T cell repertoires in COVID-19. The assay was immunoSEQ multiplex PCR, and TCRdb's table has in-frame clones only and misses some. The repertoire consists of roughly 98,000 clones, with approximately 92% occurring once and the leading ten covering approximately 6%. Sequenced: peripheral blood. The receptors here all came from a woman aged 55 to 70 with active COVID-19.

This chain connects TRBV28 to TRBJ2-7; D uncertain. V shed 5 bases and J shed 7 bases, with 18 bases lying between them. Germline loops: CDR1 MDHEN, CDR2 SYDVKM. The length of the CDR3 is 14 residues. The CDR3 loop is CASSLGGPHGEQYF. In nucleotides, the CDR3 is TGTGCCAGCAGTCTCGGCGGTCCCCACGGTGAGCAGTACTTC.

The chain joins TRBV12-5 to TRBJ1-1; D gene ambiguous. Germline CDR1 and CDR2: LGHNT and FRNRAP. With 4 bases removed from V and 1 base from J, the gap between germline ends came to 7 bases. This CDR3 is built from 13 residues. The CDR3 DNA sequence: TGTGCTAGTGGTTCAAGAGAGAACACTGAAGCTTTCTTT. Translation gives CASGSRENTEAFF.

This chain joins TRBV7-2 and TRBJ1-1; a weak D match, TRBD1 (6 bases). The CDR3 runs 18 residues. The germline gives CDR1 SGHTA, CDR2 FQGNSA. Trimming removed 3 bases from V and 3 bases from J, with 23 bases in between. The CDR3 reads CASSFLARGAALDTEAFF. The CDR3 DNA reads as TGTGCCAGCAGCTTTCTCGCCCGGGGGGCCGCCTTGGACACTGAAGCTTTCTTT.

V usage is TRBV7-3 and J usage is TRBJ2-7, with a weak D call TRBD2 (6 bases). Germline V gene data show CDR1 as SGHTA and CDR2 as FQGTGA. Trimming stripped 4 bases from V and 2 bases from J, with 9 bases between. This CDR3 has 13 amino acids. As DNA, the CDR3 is TGTGCCAGCAGCTCGCGGGATGCCTACGAGCAGTACTTC. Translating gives CASSSRDAYEQYF.

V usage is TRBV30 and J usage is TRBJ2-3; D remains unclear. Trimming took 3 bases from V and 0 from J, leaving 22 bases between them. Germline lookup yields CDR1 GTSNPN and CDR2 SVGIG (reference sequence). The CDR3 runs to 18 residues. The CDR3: CAWSPSLKTDSSTDTQYF. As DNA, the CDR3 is TGTGCCTGGAGCCCCAGTCTCAAGACTGATAGTAGCACAGATACGCAGTATTTT.

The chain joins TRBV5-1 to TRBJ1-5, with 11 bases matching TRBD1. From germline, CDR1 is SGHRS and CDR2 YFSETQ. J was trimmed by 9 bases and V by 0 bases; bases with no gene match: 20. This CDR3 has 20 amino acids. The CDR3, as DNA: TGCGCCAGCAGCTTGGCCCTTCTAAATACCGGGACAGGGGGTCGGGGGCCCCAGCATTTT. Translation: CASSLALLNTGTGGRGPQHF.

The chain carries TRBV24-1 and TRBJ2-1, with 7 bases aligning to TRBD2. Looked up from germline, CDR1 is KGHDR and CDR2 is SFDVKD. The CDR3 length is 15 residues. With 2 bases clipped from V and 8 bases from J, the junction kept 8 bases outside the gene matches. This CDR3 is CATSDSTSRLDEQFF. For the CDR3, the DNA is TGTGCCACCAGTGATTCGACTAGCCGGTTGGATGAGCAGTTCTTC.

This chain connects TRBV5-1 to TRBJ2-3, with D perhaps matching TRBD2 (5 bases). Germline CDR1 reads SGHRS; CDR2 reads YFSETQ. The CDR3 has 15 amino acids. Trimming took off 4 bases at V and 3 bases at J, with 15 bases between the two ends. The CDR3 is CASSRLGGETDTQYF. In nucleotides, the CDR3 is TGCGCCAGCAGCCGACTGGGTGGGGAGACAGATACGCAGTATTTT. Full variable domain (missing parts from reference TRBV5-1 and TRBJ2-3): KAGVTQTPRYLIKTRGQQVTLSCSPISGHRSVSWYQQTPGQGLQFLFEYFSETQRNKGNFPGRFSGRQFSNSRSEMNVSTLELGDSALYLCASSRLGGETDTQYFGPGTRLTVL.